The 21 T cell receptor beta chains below were found in one sample sequenced in a study of early T cells in non-severe SARS-CoV-2 infection (dated by TCRdb to the early 2020s). Library generation was performed with 5' RACE. The sequencer listed for this sample is NextSeq 500. The raw public data were reprocessed by TCRdb itself: fastp quality trimming at Q25, MiXCR clonotype calling, in-frame beta chains only. Duplicate CDR3 protein sequences are folded into a single record with the most common DNA and genes. The sample data list about 64,000 distinct CDR3 sequences, and about 12% of these were observed just once. Of the sample, 4% to 5% falls within the top ten clones. The sequencing input was whole blood. The source of these receptors is an adult who was a healthcare worker with PCR-confirmed SARS-CoV-2 infection or an uninfected control (not recorded which).

Notes on this clonotype: At one end the junction does not follow the germline gene, possibly because of a read error. This chain joins TRBV20-1 and TRBJ1-1, with 7 bases aligning to TRBD1. CDR3 length: 11 residues. Germline V lookup: CDR1 DFQATT, CDR2 SNEGSKA (reference sequence). Here the CDR3 reads CGARGDSEAFF. The CDR3 nucleotides read TGCGGTGCTAGAGGGGACAGCGAAGCTTTCTTT.

The sample holds many counts of this clonotype. The chain employs TRBV20-1 and TRBJ2-3; weak D call: TRBD2 (6 bases). The CDR3 is made up of 14 amino acids. V lost 5 bases, J lost 1 base, and 13 bases lay in between. From germline, CDR1 is DFQATT and CDR2 SNEGSKA (reference sequence). CDR3 bases: TGCAGTGCTTTTGTGGCGGGGCGCACAGATACGCAGTATTTT. This translates into CSAFVAGRTDTQYF.

At least ten counts were recorded for this clonotype. DNA of the CDR3: TGTGCTAGTGGTCCCCAGTTAAGGGATCAGCCCCAGCATTTT. Its translation: CASGPQLRDQPQHF. The chain carries TRBV12-5 and TRBJ1-5; the D is unclear. The V gene's germline CDR1 is LGHNT and CDR2 FRNRAP. V lost 5 bases, J lost 5 bases, and 13 bases lay in between. The CDR3 sequence is 14 residues long.

This clonotype appeared a few times. As DNA, the CDR3 is TGTGCCAGCAGCCCGGACGGATCCCAAGACTTCCTAGCCAAAAACATTCAGTACTTC. Its protein product is CASSPDGSQDFLAKNIQYF. This chain links TRBV2 with TRBJ2-4; D is undetermined. The germline V and J ends were trimmed by 6 bases and 0 bases, with 24 bases remaining between them. The CDR3 length is 19 residues. Germline V gene data show CDR1 as SNHLY and CDR2 as FYNNEI.

The CDR3 protein is CASSLQGATDTQYF. The CDR3 bases are TGCGCCAGCAGCTTACAGGGGGCTACAGATACGCAGTATTTT. The chain has TRBV5-1 and TRBJ2-3; 9 nucleotides line up with TRBD1. The J segment lost 3 bases and the V segment lost 2 bases, leaving 1 base of the junction unmatched. Germline values: CDR1 SGHRS, CDR2 YFSETQ. This CDR3 region has 14 residues.

This clonotype was detected many times. The chain links TRBV7-6 to TRBJ1-1, with TRBD1 matching 9 bases. Per germline, CDR1 SGHVS and CDR2 FNYEAQ. This CDR3 is 14 amino acids long. V lost 4 bases and J lost 3; bases outside the gene matches: 3. The CDR3 bases are TGTGCCAGCAGCTCGTGGGACAGGGACACTGAAGCTTTCTTT. It specifies CASSSWDRDTEAFF.

Only a few counts were recorded for this clonotype. The chain couples TRBV6-6 to TRBJ1-3; D unclear. Germline loops: CDR1 MNHNY, CDR2 SVGAGI (reference sequence). CDR3 length: 15 amino acids. V was clipped by 2 bases and J by 1 base, with 9 bases between them. The CDR3 is CASSYIGRSGNTIYF. Written as DNA, the CDR3 is TGTGCCAGCAGTTACATCGGCCGGTCTGGAAACACCATATATTTT.

There are many counts of this clonotype. The chain uses TRBV6-5 and TRBJ1-5; D is perhaps TRBD1 (6 bases). The CDR3 contains 13 residues. Germline V gene sequence: CDR1 MNHEY, CDR2 SVGAGI. Deletions cut 5 bases from V and 4 bases from J, with 9 bases between. The CDR3 region is CASSRTENQPQHF. The CDR3 bases are TGTGCCAGCAGTCGGACAGAGAATCAGCCCCAGCATTTT.

Many counts were recorded for this clonotype. J is TRBJ1-4 and V is TRBV6-6, with 12 bases that match TRBD1. CDR3 length: 17 residues. Losses at the gene ends were 6 bases for V and 8 bases for J; bases not matched to a gene: 13. Per the germline V gene, CDR1 is MNHNY and CDR2 is SVGAGI (reference sequence). CDR3 residues: CASSAGTGGGTTEKLFF. The CDR3 DNA sequence: TGTGCCAGCAGCGCCGGGACAGGGGGCGGTACTACCGAAAAACTGTTTTTT.

This clonotype was seen once. The V call is TRBV20-1, the J call TRBJ1-5, with 7 bases identical to TRBD1. Germline V lookup: CDR1 DFQATT, CDR2 SNEGSKA (reference sequence). The length of the CDR3 is 14 residues. V gave up 3 bases and J gave up 3 bases; unmatched junction bases: 5. The DNA of the CDR3 is TGCAGTGCTAGGGGGGACAGACTCAATCAGCCCCAGCATTTT. Amino acids: CSARGDRLNQPQHF.

This clonotype appeared many times. CDR3 region: CASSFNREWETQYF. The CDR3 nucleotides read TGTGCCAGCAGCTTCAACAGGGAATGGGAGACCCAGTACTTC. The chain uses TRBV7-9 and TRBJ2-5; D may be TRBD1 (6 bases). This CDR3 comprises 14 residues. Germline V lookup: CDR1 SEHNR, CDR2 FQNEAQ (reference sequence). Trimming pared 3 bases from V and 5 bases from J, leaving 13 bases between. Looking up the rest from reference TRBV7-9 and TRBJ2-5 gives the full variable domain: DTGVSQNPRHKITKRGQNVTFRCDPISEHNRLYWYRQTLGQGPEFLTYFQNEAQLEKSRLLSDRFSAERPKGSFSTLEIQRTEQGDSAMYLCASSFNREWETQYFGPGTRLLVL.

This clonotype was seen more than once but under ten times. The genes are TRBV10-3 and TRBJ2-3, with 8 bases lining up with TRBD2. V trimming: 4 bases; J trimming: 2 bases; junction bases outside the gene matches: 5. Germline V gives CDR1 ENHRY, CDR2 SYGVKD. The CDR3 totals 15 residues. Here the CDR3 reads CAISVDGGATDTQYF. The CDR3 DNA reads TGTGCCATCAGTGTCGACGGGGGGGCCACAGATACGCAGTATTTT.

The gene calls are TRBV7-9 and TRBJ2-2, with TRBD2 matching over 7 bases. The germline gives CDR1 SEHNR, CDR2 FQNEAQ (reference sequence). The CDR3 length is 14 residues. Trimming at V came to 6 bases and at J to 3 bases, leaving 4 bases not matched to a gene. CDR3 region: CASSREVDTGELFF. The CDR3 bases are TGTGCCAGCAGTCGGGAGGTGGACACCGGGGAGCTGTTTTTT. The full variable domain, in which reference TRBV7-9 and TRBJ2-2 provide the parts outside the CDR3, is DTGVSQNPRHKITKRGQNVTFRCDPISEHNRLYWYRQTLGQGPEFLTYFQNEAQLEKSRLLSDRFSAERPKGSFSTLEIQRTEQGDSAMYLCASSREVDTGELFFGEGSRLTVL.

The gene calls are TRBV10-3 and TRBJ1-5; D unclear. The germline CDR1 and CDR2 sequences are ENHRY and SYGVKD. This CDR3 spans 14 amino acids. The V end was cut by 1 base, the J end by 7 bases, with 11 bases between. The CDR3 nucleotides read TGTGCCATCAGTGAGTACGGCCCTGGGCAGCCCCAGCATTTT. This codes for CAISEYGPGQPQHF.

A few counts support this clonotype. The chain carries TRBV30 and TRBJ2-7, with TRBD2 as a possible D gene (5 bases). V was clipped by 0 bases and J by 6 bases, with 12 bases between them. The germline V gene encodes CDR1 GTSNPN and CDR2 SVGIG (reference sequence). The CDR3 has 13 residues. DNA of the CDR3: TGTGCCTGGAGTGTTGCCGAGGGTTCCGAGCAGTACTTC. It encodes CAWSVAEGSEQYF.

The V call is TRBV5-1, the J call TRBJ1-4; D perhaps matches TRBD1 (6 bases). Germline assignment: CDR1 SGHRS and CDR2 YFSETQ. The CDR3 has 16 amino acids. The V end lost 5 bases, the J end lost 5 bases, and 19 bases lay between the germline ends. The chain's CDR3 is CASRLGTLGQNEKLFF. The CDR3 DNA follows: TGCGCCAGCAGACTAGGTACTTTGGGACAAAATGAAAAACTGTTTTTT.

This chain links TRBV6-2 or TRBV6-3 with TRBJ2-1; TRBD2 aligns across 9 bases. Germline CDR1 is MNHEY and CDR2 is SVGEGT. With 2 bases clipped from V and 6 bases from J, the junction kept 5 bases outside the gene matches. This CDR3 contains 15 residues. The CDR3 DNA follows: TGTGCCAGCAGTTACATGGCGGGGGGGCCCAATGAGCAGTTCTTC. Protein product: CASSYMAGGPNEQFF.

This clonotype was detected ten times or more. The rearrangement links TRBV7-2 to TRBJ2-1, with 9 bases that match TRBD2. Germline-derived CDR1 and CDR2 are SGHTA and FQGNSA. This CDR3 contains 16 residues. Germline trimming cut 7 bases from V and 9 bases from J; bases unmatched to any gene: 16. CDR3 coding DNA: TGTGCCAGCATTCCGTCTGGCGGGGGGGCGTACGGTGAGCAGTTCTTC. This translates into CASIPSGGGAYGEQFF.

The chain's CDR3 is CASSVFSDTQYF. DNA for the CDR3: TGTGCCAGCTCCGTTTTTTCAGATACGCAGTATTTT. The V call is TRBV6-6, the J call TRBJ2-3; no reliable D call. V lost 8 bases and J lost 4, with 10 bases in between. Germline assignment: CDR1 MNHNY and CDR2 SVGAGI (reference sequence). The CDR3 contains 12 residues.

This clonotype was counted a few times. The CDR3 is CASSPGTDTYEQYF. As DNA, the CDR3 is TGTGCCAGCTCACCGGGGACGGACACCTACGAGCAGTACTTC. The V gene is TRBV18, the J gene TRBJ2-7, with D perhaps TRBD1 or TRBD2 (5 bases each). Germline V gene sequence: CDR1 KGHSH, CDR2 LQKENI. Trimming removed 3 bases from V and 2 bases from J, with 11 bases in between. The CDR3 is 14 residues long.

This clonotype has only a few counts. This rearrangement joins TRBV11-2 to TRBJ2-2; D call uncertain. Trimming removed 1 base from V and 7 bases from J, with 7 bases in between. CDR1 and CDR2 from the germline V gene are SGHAT and FQNNGV. This CDR3 spans 13 amino acids. The CDR3: CASSLVSGGELFF. The DNA for the CDR3 is TGTGCCAGCAGCTTAGTGAGTGGCGGGGAGCTGTTTTTT.